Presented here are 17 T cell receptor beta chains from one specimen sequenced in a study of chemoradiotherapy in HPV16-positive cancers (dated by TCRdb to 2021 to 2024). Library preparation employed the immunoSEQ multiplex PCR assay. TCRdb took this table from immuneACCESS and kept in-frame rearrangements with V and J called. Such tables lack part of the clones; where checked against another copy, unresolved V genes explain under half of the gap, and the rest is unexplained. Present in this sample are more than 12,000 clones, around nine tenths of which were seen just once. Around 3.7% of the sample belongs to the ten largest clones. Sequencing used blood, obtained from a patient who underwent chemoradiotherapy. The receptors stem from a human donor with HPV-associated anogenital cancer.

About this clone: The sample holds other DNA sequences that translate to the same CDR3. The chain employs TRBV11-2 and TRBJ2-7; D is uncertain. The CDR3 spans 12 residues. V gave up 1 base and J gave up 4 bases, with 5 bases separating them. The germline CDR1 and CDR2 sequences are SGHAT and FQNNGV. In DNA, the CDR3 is TGTGCCAGCAGCTTAGCTGGGTACGAGCAGTACTTC. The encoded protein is CASSLAGYEQYF. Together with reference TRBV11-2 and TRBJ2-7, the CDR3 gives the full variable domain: EAGVAQSPRYKIIEKRQSVAFWCNPISGHATLYWYQQILGQGPKLLIQFQNNGVVDDSQLPKDRFSAERLKGVDSTLKIQPAKLEDSAVYLCASSLAGYEQYFGPGTRLTVT.

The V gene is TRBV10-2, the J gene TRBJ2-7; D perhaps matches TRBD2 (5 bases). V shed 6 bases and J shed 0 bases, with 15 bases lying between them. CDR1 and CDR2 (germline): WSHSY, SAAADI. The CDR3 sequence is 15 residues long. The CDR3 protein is CASRTASSASYEQYF. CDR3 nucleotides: TGCGCCAGCAGAACCGCGAGTAGCGCCTCCTACGAGCAGTACTTC.

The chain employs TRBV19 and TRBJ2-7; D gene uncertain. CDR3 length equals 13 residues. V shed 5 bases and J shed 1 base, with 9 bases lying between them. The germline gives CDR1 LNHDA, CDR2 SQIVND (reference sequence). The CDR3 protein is CASSLQVSYEQYF. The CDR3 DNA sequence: TGTGCCAGTAGTCTCCAGGTTTCCTACGAGCAGTACTTC.

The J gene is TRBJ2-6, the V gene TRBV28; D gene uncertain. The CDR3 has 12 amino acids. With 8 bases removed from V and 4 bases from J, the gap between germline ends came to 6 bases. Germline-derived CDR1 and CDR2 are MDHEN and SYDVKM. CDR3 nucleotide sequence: TGTGCCAGCTCCACCGGGGCCAACGTCCTGACTTTC. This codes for CASSTGANVLTF. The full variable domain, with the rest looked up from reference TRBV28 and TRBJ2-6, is DVKVTQSSRYLVKRTGEKVFLECVQDMDHENMFWYRQDPGLGLRLIYFSYDVKMKEKGDIPEGYSVSREKKERFSLILESASTNQTSMYLCASSTGANVLTFGAGSRLTVL.

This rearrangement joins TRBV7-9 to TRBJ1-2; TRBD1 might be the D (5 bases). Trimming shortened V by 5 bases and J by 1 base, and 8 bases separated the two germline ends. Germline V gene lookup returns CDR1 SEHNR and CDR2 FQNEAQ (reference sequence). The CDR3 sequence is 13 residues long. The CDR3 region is CASSGAVNYGYTF. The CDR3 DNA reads TGTGCCAGCAGCGGGGCAGTTAACTATGGCTACACCTTC. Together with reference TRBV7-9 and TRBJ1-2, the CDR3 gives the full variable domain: DTGVSQNPRHKITKRGQNVTFRCDPISEHNRLYWYRQTLGQGPEFLTYFQNEAQLEKSRLLSDRFSAERPKGSFSTLEIQRTEQGDSAMYLCASSGAVNYGYTFGSGTRLTVV.

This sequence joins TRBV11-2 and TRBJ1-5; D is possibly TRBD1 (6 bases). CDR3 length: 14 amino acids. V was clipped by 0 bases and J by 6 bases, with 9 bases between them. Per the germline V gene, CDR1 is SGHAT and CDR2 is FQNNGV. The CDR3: CASSLDIQGQPQHF. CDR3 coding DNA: TGTGCCAGCAGCTTAGATATACAGGGTCAGCCCCAGCATTTT.

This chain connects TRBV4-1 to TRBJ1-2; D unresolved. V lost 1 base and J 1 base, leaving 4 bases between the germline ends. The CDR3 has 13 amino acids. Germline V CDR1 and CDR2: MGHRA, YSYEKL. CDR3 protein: CASSQALNYGYTF. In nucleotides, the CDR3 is TGCGCCAGCAGCCAAGCACTTAACTATGGCTACACCTTC.

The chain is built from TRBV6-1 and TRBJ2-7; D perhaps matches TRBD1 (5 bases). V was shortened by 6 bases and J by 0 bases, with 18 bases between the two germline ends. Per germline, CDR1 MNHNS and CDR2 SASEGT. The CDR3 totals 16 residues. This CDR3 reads CASSELASDSSYEQYF. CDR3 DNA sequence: TGTGCCAGCAGCGAATTAGCTTCCGACAGCTCCTACGAGCAGTACTTC.

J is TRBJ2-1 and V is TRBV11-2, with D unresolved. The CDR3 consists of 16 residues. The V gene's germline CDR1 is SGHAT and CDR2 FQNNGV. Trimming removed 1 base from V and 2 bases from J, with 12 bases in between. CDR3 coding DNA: TGTGCCAGCAGCTTAGGCGGACGTGGGACCTACAATGAGCAGTTCTTC. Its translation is CASSLGGRGTYNEQFF.

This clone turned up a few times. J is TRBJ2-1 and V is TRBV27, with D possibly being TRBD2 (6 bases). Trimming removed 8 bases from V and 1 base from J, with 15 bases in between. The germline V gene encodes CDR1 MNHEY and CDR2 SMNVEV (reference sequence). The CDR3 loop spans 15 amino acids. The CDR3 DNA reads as TGTGCCAGCCAACCTCTAGCGAAATCCTACAATGAGCAGTTCTTC. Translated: CASQPLAKSYNEQFF.

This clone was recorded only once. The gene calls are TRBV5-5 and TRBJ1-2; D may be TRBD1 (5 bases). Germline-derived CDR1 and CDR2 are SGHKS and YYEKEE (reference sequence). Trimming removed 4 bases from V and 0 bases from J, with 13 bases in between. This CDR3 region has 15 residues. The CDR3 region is CASSTRDAPNYGYTF. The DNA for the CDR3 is TGTGCCAGCAGCACCCGGGACGCCCCTAACTATGGCTACACCTTC.

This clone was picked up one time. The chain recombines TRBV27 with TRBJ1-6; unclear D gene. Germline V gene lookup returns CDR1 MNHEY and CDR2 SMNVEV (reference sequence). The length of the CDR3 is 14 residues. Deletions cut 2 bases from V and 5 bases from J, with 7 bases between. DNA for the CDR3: TGTGCCAGCAGTTTAGGCGGGGATAATTCACCCCTCCACTTT. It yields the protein CASSLGGDNSPLHF.

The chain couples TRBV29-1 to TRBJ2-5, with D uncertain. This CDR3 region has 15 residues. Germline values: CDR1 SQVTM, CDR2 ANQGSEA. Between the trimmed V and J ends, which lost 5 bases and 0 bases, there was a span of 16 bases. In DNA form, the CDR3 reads TGCAGCGTTTCCCAGTCATCCTCCTACCAAGAGACCCAGTACTTC. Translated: CSVSQSSSYQETQYF.

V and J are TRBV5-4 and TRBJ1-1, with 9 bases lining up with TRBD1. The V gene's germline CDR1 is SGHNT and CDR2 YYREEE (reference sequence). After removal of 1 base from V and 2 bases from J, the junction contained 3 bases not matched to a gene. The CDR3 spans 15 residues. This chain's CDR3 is CASSLTGGGNTEAFF. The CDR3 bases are TGTGCCAGCAGCTTGACAGGGGGCGGAAACACTGAAGCTTTCTTT.

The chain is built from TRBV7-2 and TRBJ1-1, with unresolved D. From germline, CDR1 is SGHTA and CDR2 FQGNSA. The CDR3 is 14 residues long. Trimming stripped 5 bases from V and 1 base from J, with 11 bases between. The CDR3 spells CASSPRATNTEAFF. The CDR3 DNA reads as TGTGCCAGCAGCCCCCGGGCCACGAACACTGAAGCTTTCTTT. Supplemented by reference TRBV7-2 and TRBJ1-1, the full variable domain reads GAGVSQSPSNKVTEKGKDVELRCDPISGHTALYWYRQSLGQGLEFLIYFQGNSAPDKSGLPSDRFSAERTGGSVSTLTIQRTQQEDSAVYLCASSPRATNTEAFFGQGTRLTVV.

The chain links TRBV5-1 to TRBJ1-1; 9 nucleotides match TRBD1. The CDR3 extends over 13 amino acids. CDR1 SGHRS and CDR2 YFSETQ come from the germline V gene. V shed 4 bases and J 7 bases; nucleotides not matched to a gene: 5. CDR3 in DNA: TGCGCCAGCAGCCCCGGGACAGGGAGTGAAGCTTTCTTT. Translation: CASSPGTGSEAFF.

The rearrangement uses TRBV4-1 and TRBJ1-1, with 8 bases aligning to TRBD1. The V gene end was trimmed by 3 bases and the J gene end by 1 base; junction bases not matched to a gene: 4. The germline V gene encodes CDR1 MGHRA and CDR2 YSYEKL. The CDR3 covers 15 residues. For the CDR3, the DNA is TGCGCCAGCAGCCACGGGACAGGACCGAACACTGAAGCTTTCTTT. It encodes CASSHGTGPNTEAFF.